Shown below are 6 T cell receptor beta chains from a single sample sequenced in a study of control samples from healthy donors and cancer patients. Sequencing was performed with immunoSEQ multiplex PCR; in TCRdb, only in-frame clones are kept and a portion is missing. Of roughly 130,000 clones in the sample, around 93% were seen once. The sequenced sample was blood. The receptors come from a man younger than 35 in good health.

DNA for the CDR3: TGTGCCAGCTCACCCACAGGGGTCAATGAAAAACTGTTTTTT. Translation gives CASSPTGVNEKLFF. The V and J genes are TRBV18 and TRBJ1-4, with 7 positions matching TRBD1. Trimming took 3 bases from V and 5 from J; bases not matched to a gene: 3. Per germline, CDR1 KGHSH and CDR2 LQKENI. CDR3 length: 14 residues.

The chain employs TRBV24-1 and TRBJ2-5, with TRBD2 as a possible D gene (5 bases). With 5 bases removed from V and 5 bases from J, the gap between germline ends came to 20 bases. Germline V CDR1 and CDR2: KGHDR, SFDVKD. The CDR3 contains 16 residues. For the CDR3, the DNA is TGTGCCACCAGTGGGGGATCTCGGGGAAGCCCCGAGACCCAGTACTTC. Protein sequence: CATSGGSRGSPETQYF.

V usage is TRBV7-9 and J usage is TRBJ2-7; D ambiguous. CDR1 and CDR2 (germline): SEHNR, FQNEAQ (reference sequence). The CDR3 spans 11 residues. V dropped 1 base and J dropped 6 bases, with 4 bases sitting between them. The CDR3 DNA sequence: TGTGCCAGCAGCTTAGGTCCCGAGCAGTACTTC. It specifies CASSLGPEQYF.

This chain connects TRBV7-3 to TRBJ2-7; D is perhaps TRBD2 (6 bases). The CDR3 runs to 13 residues. V lost 1 base and J 4 bases, leaving 8 bases between the germline ends. CDR1 and CDR2 from the germline V gene are SGHTA and FQGTGA. The CDR3 DNA follows: TGTGCCAGCAGCTTAAGTGGGGGGTACGAGCAGTACTTC. It translates to CASSLSGGYEQYF.

The sample holds a few counts of this clone. The chain carries TRBV12-3 or TRBV12-4 and TRBJ1-2; D call uncertain. The CDR3 consists of 11 residues. V was clipped by 6 bases and J by 4 bases, with 6 bases between them. CDR3 DNA: TGTGCCAGCAGAAGCGGCTATGGCTACACCTTC. It codes for CASRSGYGYTF.

The chain couples TRBV4-1 to TRBJ1-2; maybe TRBD1 (6 bases). This CDR3 is built from 14 residues. CDR1 and CDR2 from the germline V gene are MGHRA and YSYEKL. Trimming removed 3 bases from V and 4 bases from J, with 12 bases in between. The CDR3 reads CASSQLGGSYGYTF. CDR3 in DNA: TGCGCCAGCAGCCAGCTAGGGGGGAGCTATGGCTACACCTTC.